Listed below are T cell receptor beta chains from one sample, sequenced in a study of metastatic and nonmetastatic thyroid tumors. Using MiXCR, TCRdb reanalyzed the PCR reads. The table has under 8,500 clones, 15% to 20% seen once. The material sequenced was adjacent normal tissue. The receptors derive from a male donor with papillary thyroid cancer or a benign thyroid nodule (not recorded which). Some clones in this sample may be carry-over from other donors' samples. Both conserved end residues are part of each CDR3. The D gene is left open where the match is weak. Not all rows give a size; the values are once, few, many and, for expanded clones, a class.

>-|-|TRBV30|TRBJ1-1
CARELGSGRGTEAFF
TGTGCCCGAGAGTTGGGATCCGGCAGGGGTACTGAAGCTTTCTTT
>-|many|TRBV20-1|TRBJ1-1
CSAPKASSNTEAFF
TGCAGTGCTCCAAAGGCGTCCTCGAACACTGAAGCTTTCTTT
>-|-|TRBV7-9|TRBJ1-1
CASSPWQGQAEAFF
TGTGCCAGCAGCCCATGGCAGGGGCAGGCTGAAGCTTTCTTT
>TRBD1|many|TRBV3-1|TRBJ1-6
CASSQYRGNSPLHF
TGTGCCAGCAGCCAGTACAGGGGGAATTCACCCCTCCACTTT
>-|medium-sized|TRBV20-1|TRBJ1-1
CSANRGTEAFF
TGCAGTGCTAACCGCGGCACTGAAGCTTTCTTT
>-|-|TRBV6-1|TRBJ2-3
CASTTAGTTDTQYF
TGTGCCAGCACCACAGCCGGGACCACAGATACGCAGTATTTT
>-|medium-sized|TRBV27|TRBJ1-1
CASSLSPEMNTEAFF
TGTGCCAGCAGTTTATCACCCGAAATGAACACTGAAGCTTTCTTT
>-|medium-sized|TRBV28|TRBJ1-2
CASRKPRGGAIGGYTF
TGTGCCAGCAGAAAACCGAGGGGGGGCGCAATTGGAGGCTACACCTTC
>-|many|TRBV27|TRBJ2-3
CASSFRGQATDTQYF
TGTGCCAGCAGTTTTCGGGGACAAGCCACAGATACGCAGTATTTT
>TRBD1|many|TRBV12-3/TRBV12-4|TRBJ1-2
CASGRDRGTSNYGYTF
TGTGCCAGCGGCCGGGACAGGGGAACTTCTAACTATGGCTACACCTTC
>-|many|TRBV6-6|TRBJ2-2
CASSYSGKVGELFF
TGTGCCAGCAGTTACTCCGGGAAGGTCGGGGAGCTGTTTTTT
>-|many|TRBV4-3|TRBJ1-1
CASSQDRNTEAFF
TGCGCCAGCAGCCAAGATAGGAACACTGAAGCTTTCTTT
>-|-|TRBV6-1|TRBJ1-1
CASRPNQGSEAFF
TGTGCCAGCAGACCCAATCAGGGTTCTGAAGCTTTCTTT
>-|-|TRBV6-1|TRBJ2-3
CTSSRLWRDTQYF
TGTACCAGCAGTAGACTTTGGCGAGATACGCAGTATTTT
>-|-|TRBV28|TRBJ2-6
CASSFWDGSSGANVLTF
TGTGCCAGCAGTTTTTGGGACGGATCCTCTGGGGCCAACGTCCTGACTTTC
>TRBD1|medium-sized|TRBV12-3/TRBV12-4|TRBJ2-7
CASRSNRGEQYF
TGTGCCAGCAGATCCAACAGGGGCGAGCAGTACTTC
>TRBD2|-|TRBV5-6|TRBJ2-2
CASSPLVGGYTGELFF
TGTGCCAGCAGCCCACTGGTCGGGGGGTACACCGGGGAGCTGTTTTTT
>TRBD1|few|TRBV7-3|TRBJ2-3
CASSLKSGQESGTDTQYF
TGTGCCAGCAGCTTAAAATCGGGACAGGAGTCGGGCACAGATACGCAGTATTTT
>-|-|TRBV20-1|TRBJ2-3
CSISPDGATDTQYF
TGCAGTATATCCCCTGACGGGGCGACAGATACGCAGTATTTT
>TRBD2|few|TRBV25-1|TRBJ2-5
CASSEITSGQETQYF
TGTGCCAGCAGTGAAATCACTAGCGGACAAGAGACCCAGTACTTC
>-|few|TRBV12-3/TRBV12-4|TRBJ1-1
CASSGVGAFF
TGTGCCAGCAGTGGCGTCGGCGCTTTCTTT
>-|-|TRBV12-3/TRBV12-4|TRBJ1-3
CASSLGPLSGNTIYF
TGTGCCAGCAGTTTAGGTCCCCTCTCTGGAAACACCATATATTTT
>-|-|TRBV2|TRBJ2-3
CASSRMGAADTQYF
TGTGCCAGCAGCCGAATGGGGGCGGCAGATACGCAGTATTTT
>-|-|TRBV12-3/TRBV12-4|TRBJ2-2
CASGRTNTGELFF
TGTGCCAGCGGGAGGACGAACACCGGGGAGCTGTTTTTT
>-|few|TRBV6-1|TRBJ1-2
CASITTTVGSGGYTF
TGTGCCAGCATCACGACGACAGTGGGGTCAGGTGGCTACACCTTC
>TRBD1|many|TRBV3-1|TRBJ2-4
CASSRTGDIQYF
TGTGCCAGCAGTCGGACAGGGGACATTCAGTACTTC
>TRBD2|medium-sized|TRBV10-3|TRBJ2-7
CAISLSGLRYEQYF
TGTGCCATCAGTCTTAGCGGGTTAAGATACGAGCAGTACTTC